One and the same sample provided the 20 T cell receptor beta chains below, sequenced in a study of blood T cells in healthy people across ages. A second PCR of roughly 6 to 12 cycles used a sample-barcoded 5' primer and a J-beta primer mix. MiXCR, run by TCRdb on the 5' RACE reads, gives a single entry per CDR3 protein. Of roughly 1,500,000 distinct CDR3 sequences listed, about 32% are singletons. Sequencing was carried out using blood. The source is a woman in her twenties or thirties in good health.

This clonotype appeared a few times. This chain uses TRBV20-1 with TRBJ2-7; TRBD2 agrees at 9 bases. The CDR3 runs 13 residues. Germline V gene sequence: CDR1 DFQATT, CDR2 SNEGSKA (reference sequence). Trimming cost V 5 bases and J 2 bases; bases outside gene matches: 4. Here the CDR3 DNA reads TGCAGTGCTCCCCCTAGCGGGGCCTACGAGCAGTACTTC. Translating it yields CSAPPSGAYEQYF.

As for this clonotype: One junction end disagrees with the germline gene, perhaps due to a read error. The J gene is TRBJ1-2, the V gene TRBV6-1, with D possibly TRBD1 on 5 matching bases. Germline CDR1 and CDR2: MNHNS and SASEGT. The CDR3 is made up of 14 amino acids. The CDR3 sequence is CASSPSGSNHGYTF. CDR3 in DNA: TGTGCCAGCAGCCCCTCAGGGTCTAACCATGGCTACACCTTC.

The CDR3 is CASSLPNRGNEQFF. For the CDR3, the DNA is TGTGCCAGCAGTTTACCTAACAGGGGGAATGAGCAGTTCTTC. The chain couples TRBV12-3 or TRBV12-4 to TRBJ2-1, with 8 bases fitting TRBD1. Losses at the gene ends were 2 bases for V and 7 bases for J; bases not matched to a gene: 4. The CDR3 has 14 amino acids.

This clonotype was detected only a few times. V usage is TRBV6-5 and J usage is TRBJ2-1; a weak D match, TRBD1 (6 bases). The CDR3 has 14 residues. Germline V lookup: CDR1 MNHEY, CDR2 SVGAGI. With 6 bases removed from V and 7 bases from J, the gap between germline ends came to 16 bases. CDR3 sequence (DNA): TGTGCCAGCAGCCGGGGCAGGGGTTTAAATGAGCAGTTCTTC. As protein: CASSRGRGLNEQFF.

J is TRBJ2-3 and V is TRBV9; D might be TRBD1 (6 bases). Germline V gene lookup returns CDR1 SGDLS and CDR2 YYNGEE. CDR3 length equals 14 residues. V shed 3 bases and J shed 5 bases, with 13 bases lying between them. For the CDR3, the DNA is TGTGCCAGCAGCGAGACTTCAGGGGTAGATACGCAGTATTTT. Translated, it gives CASSETSGVDTQYF.

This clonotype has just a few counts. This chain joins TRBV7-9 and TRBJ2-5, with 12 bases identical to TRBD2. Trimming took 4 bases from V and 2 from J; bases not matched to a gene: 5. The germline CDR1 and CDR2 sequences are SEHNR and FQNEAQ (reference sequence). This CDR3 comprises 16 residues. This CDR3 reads CASSSRLAGEQETQYF. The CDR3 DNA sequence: TGTGCCAGCAGCTCAAGACTAGCGGGGGAACAAGAGACCCAGTACTTC.

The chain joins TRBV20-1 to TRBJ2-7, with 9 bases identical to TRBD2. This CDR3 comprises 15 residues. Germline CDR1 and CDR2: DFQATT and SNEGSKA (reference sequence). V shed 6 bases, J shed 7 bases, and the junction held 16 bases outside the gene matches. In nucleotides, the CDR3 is TGCAGTGCCGGGGAGGCGTCTAGCGGGGCGGGTGAGCAGTACTTC. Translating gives CSAGEASSGAGEQYF.

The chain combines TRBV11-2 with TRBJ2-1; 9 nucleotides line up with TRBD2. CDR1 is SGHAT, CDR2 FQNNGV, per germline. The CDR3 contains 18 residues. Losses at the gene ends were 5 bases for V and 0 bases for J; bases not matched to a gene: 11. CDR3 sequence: CASSVGTLAGYSYNEQFF. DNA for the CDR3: TGTGCCAGCAGCGTGGGGACTCTAGCGGGGTACTCCTACAATGAGCAGTTCTTC.

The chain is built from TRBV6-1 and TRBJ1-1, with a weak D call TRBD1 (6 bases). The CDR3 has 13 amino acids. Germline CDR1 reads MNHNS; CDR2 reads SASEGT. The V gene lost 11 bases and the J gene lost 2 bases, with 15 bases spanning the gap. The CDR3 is CAGRGGANTEAFF. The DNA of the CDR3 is TGTGCCGGGAGGGGGGGGGCAAACACTGAAGCTTTCTTT.

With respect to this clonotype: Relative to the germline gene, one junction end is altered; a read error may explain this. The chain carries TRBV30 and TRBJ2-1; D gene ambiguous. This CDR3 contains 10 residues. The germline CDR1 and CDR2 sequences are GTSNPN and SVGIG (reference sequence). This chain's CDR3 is CAVLGNEQFF. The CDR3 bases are TGCGCCGTGCTAGGGAATGAGCAGTTCTTC.

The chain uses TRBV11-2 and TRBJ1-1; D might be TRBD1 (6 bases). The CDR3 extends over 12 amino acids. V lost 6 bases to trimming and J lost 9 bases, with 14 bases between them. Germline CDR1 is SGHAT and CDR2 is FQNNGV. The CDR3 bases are TGTGCCAGCAGAGTAAAACAGGGAAAAGCTTTCTTT. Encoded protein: CASRVKQGKAFF. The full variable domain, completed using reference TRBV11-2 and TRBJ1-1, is EAGVAQSPRYKIIEKRQSVAFWCNPISGHATLYWYQQILGQGPKLLIQFQNNGVVDDSQLPKDRFSAERLKGVDSTLKIQPAKLEDSAVYLCASRVKQGKAFFGQGTRLTVV.

In nucleotides, the CDR3 is TGTGCCTGGAGTACACTCCCCGGGACAGGGGCCGCCCAGAACACTGAAGCTTTCTTT. Translated: CAWSTLPGTGAAQNTEAFF. V is TRBV30 and J is TRBJ1-1; 10 bases align to TRBD1. From germline, CDR1 is GTSNPN and CDR2 SVGIG (reference sequence). The CDR3 extends over 19 amino acids. The V and J ends lost 2 bases and 1 base, in that order; junction bases with no gene match: 16.

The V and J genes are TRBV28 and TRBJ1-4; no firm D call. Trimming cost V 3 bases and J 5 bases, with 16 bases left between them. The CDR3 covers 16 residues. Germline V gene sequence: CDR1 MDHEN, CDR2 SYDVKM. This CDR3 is CASSLGLIGVNEKLFF. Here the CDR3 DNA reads TGTGCCAGCAGTTTGGGCCTCATCGGGGTGAATGAAAAACTGTTTTTT.

CDR3 nucleotides: TGCAGTGCTAGCGACAGGGCTGGGGCCAACGTCCTGACTTTC. This gives the protein CSASDRAGANVLTF. The chain employs TRBV20-1 and TRBJ2-6, with 7 bases lining up with TRBD1. Germline CDR1 is DFQATT and CDR2 is SNEGSKA (reference sequence). V lost 3 bases and J lost 2; bases outside the gene matches: 1. The CDR3 is made up of 14 amino acids.

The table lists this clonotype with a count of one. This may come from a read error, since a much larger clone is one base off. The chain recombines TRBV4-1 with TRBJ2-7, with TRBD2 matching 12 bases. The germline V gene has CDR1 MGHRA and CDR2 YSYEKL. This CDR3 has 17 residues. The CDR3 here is CASSPAGASGGVYERYF. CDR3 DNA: TGCGCCAGCAGCCCCGCGGGGGCTAGCGGGGGGGTTTACGAGCGGTACTTC.

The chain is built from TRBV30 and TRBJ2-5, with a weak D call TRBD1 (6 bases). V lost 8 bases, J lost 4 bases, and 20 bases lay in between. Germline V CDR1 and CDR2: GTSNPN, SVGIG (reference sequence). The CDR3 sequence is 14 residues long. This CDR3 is CASYRGMGAETQYF. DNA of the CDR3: TGTGCCAGCTACCGGGGTATGGGGGCAGAGACCCAGTACTTC.

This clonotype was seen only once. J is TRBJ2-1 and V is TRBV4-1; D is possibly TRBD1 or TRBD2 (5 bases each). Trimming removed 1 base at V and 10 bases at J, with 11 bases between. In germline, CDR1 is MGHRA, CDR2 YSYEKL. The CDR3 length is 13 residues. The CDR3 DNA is TGCGCCAGCAGCCAAGGGTACGGGACCGAGCAGTTCTTC. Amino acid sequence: CASSQGYGTEQFF.

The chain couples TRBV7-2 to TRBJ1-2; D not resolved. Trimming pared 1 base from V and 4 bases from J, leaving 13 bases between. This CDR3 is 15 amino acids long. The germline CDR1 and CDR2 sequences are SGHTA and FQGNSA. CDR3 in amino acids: CASSLGEVWGYGYTF. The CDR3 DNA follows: TGTGCCAGCAGCTTAGGGGAGGTGTGGGGCTATGGCTACACCTTC. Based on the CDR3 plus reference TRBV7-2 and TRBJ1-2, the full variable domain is GAGVSQSPSNKVTEKGKDVELRCDPISGHTALYWYRQSLGQGLEFLIYFQGNSAPDKSGLPSDRFSAERTGGSVSTLTIQRTQQEDSAVYLCASSLGEVWGYGYTFGSGTRLTVV.

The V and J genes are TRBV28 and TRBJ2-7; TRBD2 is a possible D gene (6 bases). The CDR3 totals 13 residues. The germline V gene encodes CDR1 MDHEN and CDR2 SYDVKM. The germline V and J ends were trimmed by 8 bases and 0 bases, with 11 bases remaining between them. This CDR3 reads CASWGLVSYEQYF. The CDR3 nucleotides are TGTGCCAGCTGGGGACTGGTCTCCTACGAGCAGTACTTC.

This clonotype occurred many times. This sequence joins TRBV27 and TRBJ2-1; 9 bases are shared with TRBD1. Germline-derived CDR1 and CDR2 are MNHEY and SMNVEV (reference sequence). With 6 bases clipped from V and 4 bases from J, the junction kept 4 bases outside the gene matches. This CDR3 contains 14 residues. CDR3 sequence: CASSFGQGYNEQFF. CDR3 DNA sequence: TGTGCCAGCAGCTTTGGACAGGGGTACAATGAGCAGTTCTTC.